These T cell receptor beta chains were read from a single sample in a study of metastatic and nonmetastatic thyroid tumors. Through MiXCR, TCRdb re-clonotyped the PCR reads. The sample has more than 20,000 clones, approximately 30% seen once. Sequenced sample: tumor tissue. These receptors all come from a female donor with papillary thyroid cancer or a benign thyroid nodule (not recorded which). Some clones in this sample may be carry-over from other donors' samples. Both conserved end residues are part of each CDR3. D genes are given only for firm matches. A clone size is listed for some rows: how often the clone was seen (once, few, many), or a class if it is expanded.

j_call | v_call | clone_size | d_call | cdr3_nt | cdr3_aa
TRBJ1-4 | TRBV6-4 | many | NA | TGTGCCAGCAGGGGGGGGGGTACAACTAATGAAAAACTGTTTTTT | CASRGGGTTNEKLFF
TRBJ1-6 | TRBV30 | NA | NA | TGTGCCTGTAGGGGGGAATATAATTCACCCCTCCACTTT | CACRGEYNSPLHF
TRBJ1-1 | TRBV28 | NA | TRBD1 | TGTGCCAACCAACAGGGGGAAGGCACTGAAGTTTTCTTT | CANQQGEGTEVFF
TRBJ2-7 | TRBV6-5 | medium-sized | NA | TGTGCCAGCAGTTACTCGTTTCCACCCACCTACGAGCAGTACTTC | CASSYSFPPTYEQYF
TRBJ2-7 | TRBV14 | many | NA | TGTGCCAGCAGCCAAGGTGGAGGGGTTCGCGAGCAGTACTTC | CASSQGGGVREQYF
TRBJ2-7 | TRBV27 | NA | TRBD1 | TGTGCCAGCAGTTTGGACAGGGTGTACGAGCATTACTTC | CASSLDRVYEHYF
TRBJ2-1 | TRBV2 | many | NA | TGTGCCAGCAGACCGGATTACAATGAGCAGTTCTTC | CASRPDYNEQFF
TRBJ2-1 | TRBV9 | NA | NA | TGTGCCAGCAGCGTATATAGTCAGGGATACGACAATGAGCAGTTCTTC | CASSVYSQGYDNEQFF
TRBJ2-2 | TRBV30 | many | NA | TGTGCCTGGAGGAGGGGGGAGTCGAACACCGGGGAGCTGTTTTTT | CAWRRGESNTGELFF
TRBJ2-1 | TRBV6-2/TRBV6-3 | few | TRBD2 | TGTGCCAGCAGTCCCCTAACTAGCGCCCGAGTGTATGAGCAGTTCTTC | CASSPLTSARVYEQFF